This T cell receptor (beta chain) emerged from a study of cytomegalovirus exposure and HLA in healthy donors. The study, taken as a whole, reports: As a later analysis showed, a missense DCLRE1C variant was linked to trimming of TCR beta V- and J-genes. As was reported, the classifier diagnosed cytomegalovirus status with high specificity and sensitivity.

Concerning this clone itself: The antigen remains unidentified.

This CDR3 contains 14 residues. The V and J ends lost 5 bases and 2 bases, in that order; junction bases with no gene match: 0. Germline V gene data show CDR1 as SGHRS and CDR2 as YFSETQ. Primers included in the PCR were 60 Vbeta and 13 Jbeta primers. Here immunoSEQ multiplex PCR was the method, and the copy in TCRdb shows in-frame clones only, minus some. Seen here are around 190,000 clones, approximately 86% observed once, and the top ten hold around 0.3%. The rearrangement uses TRBV5-1 and TRBJ2-1; TRBD2 matches 11 bases. The TCR was taken from a young woman in good health and CMV-seronegative. Sequences were obtained from PBMCs. CDR3 bases: TGCGCCAGCAGGACTAGCGGGGCCTACAATGAGCAGTTCTTC. Its translation: CASRTSGAYNEQFF.